These T cell receptor beta chains were read from a single sample in a study of blood T cell repertoires in COVID-19. Libraries were prepared by immunoSEQ multiplex PCR; TCRdb keeps only in-frame clonotypes and omits some of them. The sample consists of some 180,000 clones, roughly four fifths of them appearing once. Sequencing was carried out using peripheral blood. These receptors were collected from a man aged 50-60 years who had recovered from COVID-19. Both conserved end residues are part of each CDR3. Each record gives: D gene, clone size, V gene, J gene, CDR3 protein, CDR3 DNA. D genes are given only for firm matches. For some rows the clone size is stated as once, few or many, or as a class when expanded; others skip it.

D gene: TRBD2; clone size: NA; V gene: TRBV6-2/TRBV6-3; J gene: TRBJ2-7; CDR3 protein: CASSYGTTLAGGEQYF; CDR3 DNA: TGTGCCAGCAGTTATGGGACTACACTAGCGGGAGGCGAGCAGTACTTC
D gene: TRBD2; clone size: NA; V gene: TRBV9; J gene: TRBJ2-5; CDR3 protein: CASSPWGGGAMETQYF; CDR3 DNA: TGTGCCAGCAGCCCATGGGGGGGAGGTGCCATGGAGACCCAGTACTTC
D gene: TRBD1; clone size: few; V gene: TRBV23-1; J gene: TRBJ1-5; CDR3 protein: CASSHNRGISNQPQHF; CDR3 DNA: TGCGCCAGCAGTCATAACAGGGGCATCAGCAATCAGCCCCAGCATTTT
D gene: NA; clone size: NA; V gene: TRBV2; J gene: TRBJ1-3; CDR3 protein: CASKEGSGNTIYF; CDR3 DNA: TGTGCCAGCAAGGAGGGATCTGGAAACACCATATATTTT
D gene: TRBD1; clone size: few; V gene: TRBV19; J gene: TRBJ2-2; CDR3 protein: CASSSGTGESGELFF; CDR3 DNA: TGTGCCAGTAGCTCCGGGACAGGGGAATCCGGGGAGCTGTTTTTT
D gene: TRBD2; clone size: NA; V gene: TRBV9; J gene: TRBJ2-1; CDR3 protein: CASTGAATGLATTYNEQFF; CDR3 DNA: TGTGCCAGCACAGGGGCTGCGACGGGACTAGCGACAACCTACAATGAGCAGTTCTTC
D gene: TRBD2; clone size: NA; V gene: TRBV19; J gene: TRBJ2-1; CDR3 protein: CASSSGLGHNEQFF; CDR3 DNA: TGTGCCAGTAGCTCGGGACTAGGACACAATGAGCAGTTCTTC
D gene: NA; clone size: once; V gene: TRBV15; J gene: TRBJ1-2; CDR3 protein: CATSRNRANNYGYTF; CDR3 DNA: TGTGCCACCAGCAGAAACAGGGCCAATAACTATGGCTACACCTTC
D gene: NA; clone size: NA; V gene: TRBV25-1; J gene: TRBJ1-2; CDR3 protein: CASSYRAGRNGYTF; CDR3 DNA: TGTGCCAGCTCATACCGGGCAGGGAGGAATGGCTACACCTTC
D gene: TRBD2; clone size: NA; V gene: TRBV6-5; J gene: TRBJ2-1; CDR3 protein: CASTGLADNEQFF; CDR3 DNA: TGTGCCAGCACAGGACTAGCTGACAATGAGCAGTTCTTC
D gene: NA; clone size: NA; V gene: TRBV7-3; J gene: TRBJ2-5; CDR3 protein: CASSTGFTETQYF; CDR3 DNA: TGTGCCAGCAGCACAGGGTTTACGGAGACCCAGTACTTC
D gene: TRBD1; clone size: NA; V gene: TRBV30; J gene: TRBJ2-7; CDR3 protein: CAWSDPGQHDEQYF; CDR3 DNA: TGTGCCTGGAGTGATCCGGGACAGCACGACGAGCAGTACTTC
D gene: TRBD2; clone size: NA; V gene: TRBV29-1; J gene: TRBJ2-7; CDR3 protein: CSVRLAGSYEQYF; CDR3 DNA: TGCAGCGTTCGACTAGCGGGCTCCTACGAGCAGTACTTC
D gene: TRBD1; clone size: few; V gene: TRBV5-1; J gene: TRBJ2-1; CDR3 protein: CASSLGWGQGANEQFF; CDR3 DNA: TGCGCCAGCAGCTTGGGGTGGGGACAGGGGGCCAATGAGCAGTTCTTC
D gene: TRBD2; clone size: NA; V gene: TRBV5-8; J gene: TRBJ2-3; CDR3 protein: CASSPSRGRGDTQYF; CDR3 DNA: TGTGCCAGCAGCCCGTCTCGCGGGAGAGGGGATACGCAGTATTTT
D gene: NA; clone size: once; V gene: TRBV3-1/TRBV3-2; J gene: TRBJ2-5; CDR3 protein: CASSQGDSKTQYF; CDR3 DNA: TGTGCCAGCAGCCAAGGGGACTCTAAGACCCAGTACTTC
D gene: NA; clone size: NA; V gene: TRBV10-3; J gene: TRBJ2-3; CDR3 protein: CAILNAGVETDTQYF; CDR3 DNA: TGTGCCATCCTCAACGCAGGGGTCGAGACAGATACGCAGTATTTT
D gene: NA; clone size: NA; V gene: TRBV7-6; J gene: TRBJ2-3; CDR3 protein: CASSLARQTTDTQYF; CDR3 DNA: TGTGCCAGCAGCTTAGCGAGGCAGACCACAGATACGCAGTATTTT
D gene: NA; clone size: NA; V gene: TRBV27; J gene: TRBJ1-1; CDR3 protein: CASSFARVNTEAFF; CDR3 DNA: TGTGCCAGCAGTTTCGCACGGGTGAACACTGAAGCTTTCTTT
D gene: TRBD1; clone size: NA; V gene: TRBV29-1; J gene: TRBJ2-7; CDR3 protein: CSVEADRGSYEQYF; CDR3 DNA: TGCAGCGTTGAGGCCGACAGGGGCTCCTACGAGCAGTACTTC
D gene: TRBD2; clone size: NA; V gene: TRBV7-3; J gene: TRBJ2-1; CDR3 protein: CASSLNGLAAEQFF; CDR3 DNA: TGTGCCAGCAGCTTGAACGGACTAGCGGCTGAGCAGTTCTTC
D gene: NA; clone size: NA; V gene: TRBV24-1; J gene: TRBJ1-1; CDR3 protein: CATSDLTPGGLTEAFF; CDR3 DNA: TGTGCCACCAGTGATTTAACCCCCGGGGGACTCACTGAAGCTTTCTTT
D gene: TRBD1; clone size: NA; V gene: TRBV5-1; J gene: TRBJ2-1; CDR3 protein: CASSPGTGAGSEQFF; CDR3 DNA: TGCGCCAGCAGCCCCGGGACAGGGGCAGGAAGTGAGCAGTTCTTC
D gene: TRBD1; clone size: NA; V gene: TRBV18; J gene: TRBJ1-4; CDR3 protein: CASSPPDRGDEKLFF; CDR3 DNA: TGTGCCAGCTCACCCCCGGACAGGGGAGATGAAAAACTGTTTTTT
D gene: NA; clone size: NA; V gene: TRBV6-5; J gene: TRBJ1-2; CDR3 protein: CASSSTIQGANYGYTF; CDR3 DNA: TGTGCCAGCAGTTCGACAATACAGGGAGCTAACTATGGCTACACCTTC
D gene: NA; clone size: few; V gene: TRBV6-2/TRBV6-3; J gene: TRBJ1-1; CDR3 protein: CASSYDVRGEAFF; CDR3 DNA: TGTGCCAGCAGTTACGATGTTCGAGGTGAAGCTTTCTTT
D gene: TRBD2; clone size: NA; V gene: TRBV18; J gene: TRBJ2-1; CDR3 protein: CASSPTSGSSYNEQFF; CDR3 DNA: TGTGCCAGCTCACCTACTAGCGGGAGCTCCTACAATGAGCAGTTCTTC
D gene: TRBD2; clone size: NA; V gene: TRBV5-1; J gene: TRBJ2-3; CDR3 protein: CASSPRPKSLAGGPGTDTQYF; CDR3 DNA: TGCGCCAGCAGCCCGAGACCTAAGAGTCTAGCGGGAGGGCCCGGAACAGATACGCAGTATTTT
D gene: NA; clone size: NA; V gene: TRBV5-1; J gene: TRBJ1-2; CDR3 protein: CASSLETVGYGYTF; CDR3 DNA: TGCGCCAGCAGCTTGGAGACAGTCGGATATGGCTACACCTTC
D gene: TRBD1; clone size: few; V gene: TRBV6-5; J gene: TRBJ1-2; CDR3 protein: CASSLKRTGGYGYTF; CDR3 DNA: TGTGCCAGCAGTTTAAAACGGACAGGGGGATATGGCTACACCTTC
D gene: NA; clone size: once; V gene: TRBV24-1; J gene: TRBJ2-5; CDR3 protein: CATSDDIIETQYF; CDR3 DNA: TGTGCCACCAGTGATGACATTATCGAGACCCAGTACTTC
D gene: NA; clone size: NA; V gene: TRBV4-1; J gene: TRBJ2-5; CDR3 protein: CASSQDRGETQYF; CDR3 DNA: TGCGCCAGCAGCCAAGATAGAGGAGAGACCCAGTACTTC
D gene: TRBD1; clone size: NA; V gene: TRBV28; J gene: TRBJ2-2; CDR3 protein: CASSPGTGGLFF; CDR3 DNA: TGTGCCAGCAGCCCCGGGACAGGGGGTCTGTTTTTT
D gene: NA; clone size: NA; V gene: TRBV5-1; J gene: TRBJ2-5; CDR3 protein: CASSGRGGETQYF; CDR3 DNA: TGCGCCAGCAGCGGCAGGGGTGGAGAGACCCAGTACTTC
D gene: NA; clone size: NA; V gene: TRBV6-5; J gene: TRBJ2-7; CDR3 protein: CASSLSQRSYEQYF; CDR3 DNA: TGTGCCAGCAGTCTCTCCCAGCGGTCCTACGAGCAGTACTTC